This T cell receptor beta chain was profiled in a study of CD8+ T cells in alopecia areata. cDNA serving as the sequencing template came from extracted, reverse transcribed RNA. The repertoire was sequenced with immunoSEQ multiplex PCR; TCRdb's copy has only in-frame clones and lacks some. Of about 76,000 clones listed, around 60% are singletons. CDR1 and CDR2 from the germline V gene are SEHNR and FQNEAQ (reference sequence). V dropped 7 bases and J dropped 0; count of bases not matched to a gene: 7. This CDR3 region has 15 residues. Treatment described: oral pan-JAK inhibitor, 5-10 mg twice daily. The TCR comes from a human donor with alopecia areata. The source material was CD8+ T cells sorted from blood, sampled at week 24, from a patient treated with tofacitinib. The chain carries TRBV7-9 and TRBJ2-3; 7 bases fit TRBD2. The CDR3 DNA follows: TGTGCCAGCACCTCCTCTAGCGGTAGCACAGATACGCAGTATTTT. This sequence encodes CASTSSSGSTDTQYF. Full variable domain (rest looked up from reference TRBV7-9 and TRBJ2-3): DTGVSQNPRHKITKRGQNVTFRCDPISEHNRLYWYRQTLGQGPEFLTYFQNEAQLEKSRLLSDRFSAERPKGSFSTLEIQRTEQGDSAMYLCASTSSSGSTDTQYFGPGTRLTVL.